This T cell receptor (beta chain) was identified in a study of control samples from healthy donors and cancer patients. Sequencing was performed with immunoSEQ multiplex PCR; in TCRdb, only in-frame clones are kept and a portion is missing. The sample includes some 130,000 clones, 92% of them seen just once. This clonotype was obtained from a woman in her fifties or sixties in good health. Input material: blood.

This chain's CDR3 is CASSSTRGARSGANVLTF. CDR3 nucleotides: TGTGCCAGCAGCTCCACGAGAGGGGCCCGCTCTGGGGCCAACGTCCTGACTTTC. The chain recombines TRBV7-8 with TRBJ2-6; possibly TRBD1 or TRBD2 for D (5 bases each). The germline gives CDR1 SGHVS, CDR2 FQNEAQ. Trimming took off 4 bases at V and 0 bases at J, with 16 bases between the two ends. The CDR3 runs to 18 residues.